These T cell receptor beta chains were read from a single sample in a study of cytomegalovirus exposure and HLA in healthy donors. Libraries were prepared by immunoSEQ multiplex PCR; TCRdb keeps only in-frame clonotypes and omits some of them. The sample contains 150,000 or so clones, approximately 80% of which appear only once. Sequencing was performed on PBMCs. These receptor sequences come from a male donor in good health and CMV-seropositive. Each CDR3 is given with its conserved first and last residue. A D gene is named only where the DNA matches it firmly. A clone size is listed for some rows: how often the clone was seen (once, few, many), or a class if it is expanded.

V gene: TRBV18; CDR3 length: 14; clone size: NA; J gene: TRBJ1-5; D gene: NA; CDR3 DNA: TGTGCCAGCTCACCGGGACTCTTTGATCAGCCCCAGCATTTT; CDR3 protein: CASSPGLFDQPQHF
V gene: TRBV10-3; CDR3 length: 13; clone size: NA; J gene: TRBJ2-7; D gene: NA; CDR3 DNA: TGTGCCATCCCCGCGGGATACACCTACGAGCAGTACTTC; CDR3 protein: CAIPAGYTYEQYF
V gene: TRBV19; CDR3 length: 16; clone size: NA; J gene: TRBJ2-2; D gene: NA; CDR3 DNA: TGTGCCAGTCGCCCGGGAGTGACGTCGAACACCGGGGAGCTGTTTTTT; CDR3 protein: CASRPGVTSNTGELFF
V gene: TRBV19; CDR3 length: 15; clone size: few; J gene: TRBJ1-4; D gene: TRBD1; CDR3 DNA: TGTGCCAGTAGTACTGGGACAGGGGGCAATGAAAAACTGTTTTTT; CDR3 protein: CASSTGTGGNEKLFF
V gene: TRBV7-9; CDR3 length: 13; clone size: NA; J gene: TRBJ2-5; D gene: NA; CDR3 DNA: TGTGCCACCACCCCCAGCGGCCAAGAGACCCAGTACTTC; CDR3 protein: CATTPSGQETQYF
V gene: TRBV4-1; CDR3 length: 16; clone size: NA; J gene: TRBJ2-7; D gene: NA; CDR3 DNA: TGCGCCAGCAGCCATCTAGGGGGGACAGACTCCTACGAGCAGTACTTC; CDR3 protein: CASSHLGGTDSYEQYF
V gene: TRBV2; CDR3 length: 13; clone size: NA; J gene: TRBJ2-3; D gene: NA; CDR3 DNA: TGTGCCAGCAGTGCGGTAGCGTTAGATACGCAGTATTTT; CDR3 protein: CASSAVALDTQYF
V gene: TRBV5-1; CDR3 length: 17; clone size: NA; J gene: TRBJ1-2; D gene: TRBD1; CDR3 DNA: TGCGCCAGCAGCCCATATCCACCGGGACAGGGGGCTTATGGCTACACCTTC; CDR3 protein: CASSPYPPGQGAYGYTF
V gene: TRBV11-3; CDR3 length: 13; clone size: NA; J gene: TRBJ2-3; D gene: NA; CDR3 DNA: TGTGCCAGCAGCAGAGGTCCCACAGATACGCAGTATTTT; CDR3 protein: CASSRGPTDTQYF
V gene: TRBV27; CDR3 length: 16; clone size: NA; J gene: TRBJ2-3; D gene: TRBD2; CDR3 DNA: TGTGCCAGCAGTTTATGGGCGGGGGGATACACAGATACGCAGTATTTT; CDR3 protein: CASSLWAGGYTDTQYF
V gene: TRBV7-2; CDR3 length: 15; clone size: NA; J gene: TRBJ2-4; D gene: TRBD2; CDR3 DNA: TGTGCCAGCAGCCTTGGTGGCGGGGGGAAAAACATTCAGTACTTC; CDR3 protein: CASSLGGGGKNIQYF
V gene: TRBV6-1; CDR3 length: 17; clone size: NA; J gene: TRBJ2-2; D gene: TRBD2; CDR3 DNA: TGTGCCAGCAGTGACCCCGGACTAGCGGGGCACACCGGGGAGCTGTTTTTT; CDR3 protein: CASSDPGLAGHTGELFF
V gene: TRBV7-9; CDR3 length: 13; clone size: NA; J gene: TRBJ2-7; D gene: TRBD1; CDR3 DNA: TGTGCCAGCAGCTTAAGGACAGGGGTCGAGCAGTACTTC; CDR3 protein: CASSLRTGVEQYF
V gene: TRBV6-1; CDR3 length: 16; clone size: NA; J gene: TRBJ1-6; D gene: NA; CDR3 DNA: TGTGCCAGCAGTGAAGGGGGCGCGTCTTCACCTTCACCCCTCCACTTT; CDR3 protein: CASSEGGASSPSPLHF
V gene: TRBV4-2; CDR3 length: 15; clone size: once; J gene: TRBJ1-3; D gene: TRBD1; CDR3 DNA: TGTGCCAGCAGACCGGGACAGGGGGAGAGAAACACCATATATTTT; CDR3 protein: CASRPGQGERNTIYF
V gene: TRBV27; CDR3 length: 18; clone size: NA; J gene: TRBJ2-1; D gene: TRBD2; CDR3 DNA: TGTGCCAGCAGTTTATCGGCGGCTAGCGGGAGAGGATACAATGAGCAGTTCTTC; CDR3 protein: CASSLSAASGRGYNEQFF
V gene: TRBV5-6; CDR3 length: 17; clone size: NA; J gene: TRBJ2-1; D gene: TRBD2; CDR3 DNA: TGTGCCAGCAGCTTGGCAGCGGGAGTTATCATCTACAATGAGCAGTTCTTC; CDR3 protein: CASSLAAGVIIYNEQFF
V gene: TRBV19; CDR3 length: 16; clone size: once; J gene: TRBJ2-2; D gene: NA; CDR3 DNA: TGTGCCAGTAGTAACCACAGGGAATTCGGCACCGGGGAGCTGTTTTTT; CDR3 protein: CASSNHREFGTGELFF
V gene: TRBV21-1; CDR3 length: 12; clone size: once; J gene: TRBJ1-2; D gene: NA; CDR3 DNA: TGTGCCAGCAGCAATCAGGACTATGGCTACACCTTC; CDR3 protein: CASSNQDYGYTF
V gene: TRBV13; CDR3 length: 15; clone size: once; J gene: TRBJ2-1; D gene: NA; CDR3 DNA: TGTGCCAGCAGCTTGGGCAGGCCTACCTACAATGAGCAGTTCTTC; CDR3 protein: CASSLGRPTYNEQFF
V gene: TRBV28; CDR3 length: 14; clone size: once; J gene: TRBJ1-5; D gene: NA; CDR3 DNA: TGTGCCAGCAGTGGCCCACAGGACGGTCAGCCCCAGCATTTT; CDR3 protein: CASSGPQDGQPQHF
V gene: TRBV28; CDR3 length: 16; clone size: few; J gene: TRBJ2-7; D gene: TRBD2; CDR3 DNA: TGTGTCAGCACTTCCTCATGGGAGGGTAAGAACTACGAGCAGTACTTC; CDR3 protein: CVSTSSWEGKNYEQYF
V gene: TRBV9; CDR3 length: 14; clone size: NA; J gene: TRBJ2-7; D gene: NA; CDR3 DNA: TGTGCCAGCAGCGTAGCTACGGGAGCCTACGAGCAGTACTTC; CDR3 protein: CASSVATGAYEQYF
V gene: TRBV19; CDR3 length: 12; clone size: NA; J gene: TRBJ2-3; D gene: NA; CDR3 DNA: TGTGCCAGTAGCCCCCGCGGGGATACGCAGTATTTT; CDR3 protein: CASSPRGDTQYF
V gene: TRBV7-9; CDR3 length: 15; clone size: NA; J gene: TRBJ2-1; D gene: NA; CDR3 DNA: TGTGCCAGCAGCCCCCTAGGGGAGGCGTACAATGAGCAGTTCTTC; CDR3 protein: CASSPLGEAYNEQFF
V gene: TRBV6-1; CDR3 length: 14; clone size: NA; J gene: TRBJ2-7; D gene: NA; CDR3 DNA: TGTGCCAGCAGTGTGACTAGTTCCCTCTACGAGCAGTACTTC; CDR3 protein: CASSVTSSLYEQYF
V gene: TRBV29-1; CDR3 length: 12; clone size: NA; J gene: TRBJ2-5; D gene: NA; CDR3 DNA: TGCAGCGTTGTAGGGGTTTCAGAGACCCAGTACTTC; CDR3 protein: CSVVGVSETQYF
V gene: TRBV28; CDR3 length: 13; clone size: once; J gene: TRBJ2-3; D gene: NA; CDR3 DNA: TGTGCCAGCTTAGCTGAGAGCACAGATACGCAGTATTTT; CDR3 protein: CASLAESTDTQYF
V gene: TRBV5-1; CDR3 length: 15; clone size: once; J gene: TRBJ2-2; D gene: TRBD2; CDR3 DNA: TGCGCCAGCAGCCAAAGCGGGACCAACACCGGGGAGCTGTTTTTT; CDR3 protein: CASSQSGTNTGELFF
V gene: TRBV5-4; CDR3 length: 14; clone size: once; J gene: TRBJ1-2; D gene: TRBD1; CDR3 DNA: TGTGCCAGCAGAATGGGACAGGGTGACTATGGCTACACCTTC; CDR3 protein: CASRMGQGDYGYTF
V gene: TRBV6-1; CDR3 length: 15; clone size: NA; J gene: TRBJ1-5; D gene: NA; CDR3 DNA: TGTGCCAGCAAAATAGGGACACATAGCAATCAGCCCCAGCATTTT; CDR3 protein: CASKIGTHSNQPQHF
V gene: TRBV14; CDR3 length: 16; clone size: once; J gene: TRBJ2-5; D gene: TRBD2; CDR3 DNA: TGTGCCAGCAGCCCACAATCAGCGGGAGTATCGGAGACCCAGTACTTC; CDR3 protein: CASSPQSAGVSETQYF
V gene: TRBV2; CDR3 length: 13; clone size: NA; J gene: TRBJ2-7; D gene: NA; CDR3 DNA: TGTGCCAGCAGTTCAGGGGGGAGCTACGAGCAGTACTTC; CDR3 protein: CASSSGGSYEQYF
V gene: TRBV29-1; CDR3 length: 14; clone size: NA; J gene: TRBJ2-1; D gene: NA; CDR3 DNA: TGCAGCGTTGAAGGAACCGGACACTACAATGAGCAGTTCTTC; CDR3 protein: CSVEGTGHYNEQFF